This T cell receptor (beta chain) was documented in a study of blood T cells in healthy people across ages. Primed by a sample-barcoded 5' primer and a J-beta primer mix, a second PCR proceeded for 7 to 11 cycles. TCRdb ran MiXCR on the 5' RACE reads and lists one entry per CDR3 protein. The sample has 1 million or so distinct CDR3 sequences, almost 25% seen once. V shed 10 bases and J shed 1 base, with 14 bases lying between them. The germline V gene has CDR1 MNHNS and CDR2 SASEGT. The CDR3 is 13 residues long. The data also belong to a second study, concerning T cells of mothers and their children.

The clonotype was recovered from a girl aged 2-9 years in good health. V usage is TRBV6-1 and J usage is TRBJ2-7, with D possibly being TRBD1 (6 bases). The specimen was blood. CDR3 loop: CATELGTSYEQYF. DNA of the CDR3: TGTGCCACCGAACTGGGGACATCCTACGAGCAGTACTTC.